The 15 T cell receptor beta chains below all came from one sample that was sequenced in a study of neurological immune-mediated disorders. Using its own MiXCR run on the 5' RACE reads, TCRdb lists one record per CDR3 protein. In the table there are around 30,000 distinct CDR3 sequences, less than 2.5% of which are singletons. The source material was PBMCs. These receptors were taken from a woman between 50 and 59 years old with multiple sclerosis.

In its sample, this clonotype was seen many times. V gene TRBV3-1 combines with J gene TRBJ1-2, with D hard to call. Germline-derived CDR1 and CDR2 are LGHDT and YNNKEL (reference sequence). This CDR3 contains 13 residues. Trimming took off 3 bases at V and 6 bases at J, with 11 bases between the two ends. CDR3 amino acids: CASSQRVSHGYTF. The CDR3, as DNA: TGTGCCAGCAGCCAGAGGGTGTCTCATGGCTACACCTTC.

There are many counts of this clonotype. This sequence may be a read error, since a much larger clone differs from it by one base. The chain combines TRBV25-1 with TRBJ1-2; D gene unclear. The germline V and J ends were trimmed by 5 bases and 4 bases, with 11 bases remaining between them. The CDR3 runs to 13 residues. Germline V gene lookup returns CDR1 MGHDK and CDR2 SYGVNS. The CDR3 protein is CASSKKTGYGYTF. DNA of the CDR3: TGTGCCAGCAGTAAAAAAACGGGCTATGGCTACACCTTC.

This clonotype appeared many times. The chain combines TRBV20-1 with TRBJ2-5; the match to TRBD1 covers 8 bases. The CDR3 has 16 residues. V dropped 0 bases and J dropped 5; count of bases not matched to a gene: 11. Germline CDR1 and CDR2: DFQATT and SNEGSKA (reference sequence). The CDR3 nucleotides are TGCAGTGCTAGAGATCTTATAGGACAGGGTGGGGAGACCCAGTACTTC. It translates to CSARDLIGQGGETQYF.

This clonotype has more than one count but fewer than ten. Given a much more abundant clone one base away, this may be a read error. The chain uses TRBV3-1 and TRBJ2-1, with D unresolved. Germline V gives CDR1 LGHDT, CDR2 YNNKEL (reference sequence). The CDR3 is 12 amino acids. For the CDR3, the DNA is TGTGCCAGCAGCCAGTTCTACAATGAGCATTTCTTC. Translation gives CASSQFYNEHFF.

This clonotype was recorded at least ten times. The chain is built from TRBV20-1 and TRBJ1-4; maybe TRBD1 (6 bases). The CDR3 consists of 13 residues. CDR1 is DFQATT and CDR2 is SNEGSKA in the germline V gene (reference sequence). Trimming left V 6 bases short and J 12 bases short, with 20 bases between. CDR3 protein: CSAHADSKGELFF. The CDR3 nucleotides read TGCAGTGCACACGCGGACAGTAAAGGGGAACTGTTTTTT.

This clonotype was counted many times. The chain combines TRBV20-1 with TRBJ1-2; D is perhaps TRBD1 (5 bases). The V gene lost 5 bases and the J gene lost 0 bases, with 16 bases spanning the gap. CDR3 length equals 15 residues. CDR1 is DFQATT, CDR2 SNEGSKA, per germline (reference sequence). The DNA of the CDR3 is TGCAGTGCTGACGACGGAACGACAGCTAACTATGGCTACACCTTC. Its translation: CSADDGTTANYGYTF.

This clonotype was counted only a few times. This rearrangement joins TRBV4-2 to TRBJ2-1; the match to TRBD2 covers 11 bases. The CDR3 has 15 residues. After removal of 4 bases from V and 7 bases from J, the junction contained 6 bases not matched to a gene. Germline CDR1 reads LGHNA; CDR2 reads YNFKEQ. The CDR3 sequence: CASSLLAGGSNEQFF. CDR3 nucleotides: TGTGCCAGCAGCCTCTTAGCGGGGGGGTCGAATGAGCAGTTCTTC.

This clonotype was counted at least ten times. The rearrangement joins TRBV5-6 to TRBJ2-3, with D possibly TRBD2 on 6 matching bases. Per the germline V gene, CDR1 is SGHDT and CDR2 is YYEEEE. Deletions cut 0 bases from V and 1 base from J, with 9 bases between. The CDR3 extends over 15 amino acids. CDR3 protein: CASSLDPSGTDTQYF. Written as DNA, the CDR3 is TGTGCCAGCAGCTTGGATCCTAGCGGCACAGATACGCAGTATTTT.

This clonotype was seen ten or more times. This may arise from a read error, as a much more abundant clone is one base away. V and J are TRBV20-1 and TRBJ2-5; D not resolved. Germline V gene sequence: CDR1 DFQATT, CDR2 SNEGSKA (reference sequence). The germline V and J ends were trimmed by 5 bases and 4 bases, with 11 bases remaining between them. This CDR3 contains 12 residues. CDR3 protein: CSAWERAETQYF. CDR3 in DNA: TGCAGTGCTTGGGAAAGGGCAGAGACCCAGTACTTC.

In this sample, this clonotype turned up many times. The chain joins TRBV5-1 to TRBJ1-4, with D perhaps TRBD1 (5 bases). CDR1 SGHRS and CDR2 YFSETQ come from the germline V gene. The CDR3 length is 13 residues. With 5 bases removed from V and 6 bases from J, the gap between germline ends came to 11 bases. The CDR3 region is CASSQGGDEKLFF. DNA for the CDR3: TGCGCCAGCAGTCAGGGTGGAGATGAAAAACTGTTTTTT.

This clonotype has ten or more counts. The CDR3 region has the DNA TGTGCCACCAGTGAGCCGGGACTAGCGTTCAATGAGCAGTTCTTC. Translating gives CATSEPGLAFNEQFF. V is TRBV24-1 and J is TRBJ2-1; the match to TRBD2 covers 10 bases. CDR3 length: 15 amino acids. In germline, CDR1 is KGHDR, CDR2 SFDVKD. The V and J ends lost 4 bases and 6 bases, in that order; junction bases with no gene match: 5.

This clonotype was counted a few times. This may stem from a read error, because a much larger clone lies one nucleotide away. This chain joins TRBV5-1 and TRBJ2-3; a weak D match, TRBD1 (5 bases). The germline V gene encodes CDR1 SGHRS and CDR2 YFSETQ. Trimming left V 0 bases short and J 1 base short, with 6 bases between. This CDR3 has 14 residues. CDR3 nucleotides: TGCGCCAGCAGCTTGGAGGGGCGCACAGATACGCAGTATTTT. This gives the protein CASSLEGRTDTQYF.

This clonotype was observed many times. The chain joins TRBV10-3 to TRBJ2-1; D unclear. The V gene's germline CDR1 is ENHRY and CDR2 SYGVKD. The CDR3 is made up of 14 amino acids. V was trimmed by 0 bases and J by 6 bases, leaving 9 bases between them. CDR3 DNA sequence: TGTGCCATCAGTGAGTCGCCGGTTTCCAATGAGCAGTTCTTC. Translation gives CAISESPVSNEQFF.

This clonotype was found many times. In DNA, the CDR3 is TGCGCCAGCAGCTTGCAGGGGCCGGGAAAAACTGAAGCTTTCTTT. As protein: CASSLQGPGKTEAFF. The chain recombines TRBV5-1 with TRBJ1-1; a possible D gene is TRBD1 (6 bases). The V gene's germline CDR1 is SGHRS and CDR2 YFSETQ. CDR3 length: 15 amino acids. V was clipped by 1 base and J by 5 bases, with 15 bases between them.

This clonotype was found many times. The rearrangement uses TRBV5-1 and TRBJ1-1; D gene unclear. V gave up 4 bases and J gave up 0 bases, with 10 bases separating them. The CDR3 covers 14 residues. CDR1 SGHRS and CDR2 YFSETQ come from the germline V gene. As DNA, the CDR3 is TGCGCCAGCAGCCCCGGACTGATGAACACTGAAGCTTTCTTT. It translates to CASSPGLMNTEAFF.